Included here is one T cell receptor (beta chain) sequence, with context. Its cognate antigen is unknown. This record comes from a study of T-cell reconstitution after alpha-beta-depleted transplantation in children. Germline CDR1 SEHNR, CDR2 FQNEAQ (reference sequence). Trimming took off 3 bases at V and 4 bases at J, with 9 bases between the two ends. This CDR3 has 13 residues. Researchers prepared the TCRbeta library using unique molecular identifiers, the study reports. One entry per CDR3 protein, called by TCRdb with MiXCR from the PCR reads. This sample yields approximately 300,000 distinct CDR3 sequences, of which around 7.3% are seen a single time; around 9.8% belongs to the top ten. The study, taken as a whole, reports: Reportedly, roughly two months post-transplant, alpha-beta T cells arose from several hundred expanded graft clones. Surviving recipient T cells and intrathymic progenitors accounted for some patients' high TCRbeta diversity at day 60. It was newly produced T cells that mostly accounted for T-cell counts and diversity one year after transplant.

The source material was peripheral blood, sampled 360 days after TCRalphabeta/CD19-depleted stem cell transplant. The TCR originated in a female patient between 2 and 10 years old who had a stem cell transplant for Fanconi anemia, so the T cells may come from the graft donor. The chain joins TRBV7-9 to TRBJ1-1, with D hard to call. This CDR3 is CASSFIRGTEAFF. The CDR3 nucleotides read TGTGCCAGCAGCTTTATTCGGGGCACTGAAGCTTTCTTT. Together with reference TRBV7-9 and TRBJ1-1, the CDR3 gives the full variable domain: DTGVSQNPRHKITKRGQNVTFRCDPISEHNRLYWYRQTLGQGPEFLTYFQNEAQLEKSRLLSDRFSAERPKGSFSTLEIQRTEQGDSAMYLCASSFIRGTEAFFGQGTRLTVV.